The rows below give T cell receptor beta chains drawn from one sample of a study of blood T cell repertoires in COVID-19. Method: immunoSEQ multiplex PCR; TCRdb's copy keeps in-frame clones and lacks some. The repertoire holds approximately 250,000 clones, with almost 85% as singletons. Sequenced: PBMCs or T cells enriched from blood (not recorded which). These TCRs come from a woman aged 45-65 years with acute COVID-19. Each CDR3 is given with its conserved first and last residue. D genes are given only for firm matches. A clone size is listed for some rows: how often the clone was seen (once, few, many), or a class if it is expanded.

clone_size: NA
cdr3_length: 15
v_call: TRBV6-2/TRBV6-3
d_call: NA
j_call: TRBJ1-2
cdr3_aa: CASSYLRTGNYGYTF
cdr3_nt: TGTGCCAGCAGTTACTTGAGAACGGGTAACTATGGCTACACCTTC

clone_size: NA
cdr3_length: 15
v_call: TRBV9
d_call: TRBD1
j_call: TRBJ1-1
cdr3_aa: CASSPRQGMNTEAFF
cdr3_nt: TGTGCCAGCAGCCCCCGACAGGGCATGAACACTGAAGCTTTCTTT

clone_size: NA
cdr3_length: 9
v_call: TRBV5-4
d_call: NA
j_call: TRBJ2-7
cdr3_aa: CASQYEQYF
cdr3_nt: TGTGCCAGCCAGTACGAGCAGTACTTC

clone_size: few
cdr3_length: 13
v_call: TRBV5-8
d_call: NA
j_call: TRBJ2-2
cdr3_aa: CASTPLGVGELFF
cdr3_nt: TGTGCCAGCACCCCTTTAGGGGTCGGGGAGCTGTTTTTT

clone_size: NA
cdr3_length: 15
v_call: TRBV4-2
d_call: NA
j_call: TRBJ2-1
cdr3_aa: CASSQGAIGGNEQFF
cdr3_nt: TGTGCCAGCAGCCAAGGGGCGATAGGGGGCAATGAGCAGTTCTTC

clone_size: NA
cdr3_length: 15
v_call: TRBV27
d_call: NA
j_call: TRBJ1-2
cdr3_aa: CASMSLGQLNYGYTF
cdr3_nt: TGTGCCAGTATGAGTTTGGGACAACTTAACTATGGCTACACCTTC

clone_size: NA
cdr3_length: 12
v_call: TRBV29-1
d_call: NA
j_call: TRBJ1-2
cdr3_aa: CSVPTGGYGYTF
cdr3_nt: TGCAGCGTCCCGACAGGTGGCTATGGCTACACCTTC

clone_size: few
cdr3_length: 15
v_call: TRBV5-5
d_call: NA
j_call: TRBJ2-1
cdr3_aa: CASSLWDSGGNEQFF
cdr3_nt: TGTGCCAGCAGCTTGTGGGACTCCGGAGGGAATGAGCAGTTCTTC

clone_size: once
cdr3_length: 16
v_call: TRBV5-1
d_call: NA
j_call: TRBJ2-3
cdr3_aa: CASSIQAITSTDTQYF
cdr3_nt: TGCGCCAGCAGCATTCAGGCCATAACTAGCACAGATACGCAGTATTTT

clone_size: NA
cdr3_length: 15
v_call: TRBV5-1
d_call: NA
j_call: TRBJ1-3
cdr3_aa: CASSLTGLAGNTIYF
cdr3_nt: TGCGCCAGCAGCTTGACAGGGTTAGCAGGAAACACCATATATTTT

clone_size: NA
cdr3_length: 15
v_call: TRBV9
d_call: NA
j_call: TRBJ1-6
cdr3_aa: CASSVAQGYNSPLHF
cdr3_nt: TGTGCCAGCAGCGTAGCGCAGGGGTATAATTCACCCCTCCACTTT

clone_size: NA
cdr3_length: 13
v_call: TRBV19
d_call: TRBD1
j_call: TRBJ2-2
cdr3_aa: CASGTGNTGELFF
cdr3_nt: TGTGCCAGCGGGACAGGGAACACCGGGGAGCTGTTTTTT

clone_size: once
cdr3_length: 15
v_call: TRBV3-1/TRBV3-2
d_call: NA
j_call: TRBJ1-2
cdr3_aa: CASSPRGHPDYGYTF
cdr3_nt: TGTGCCAGCAGCCCGCGAGGACATCCTGACTATGGCTACACCTTC

clone_size: NA
cdr3_length: 14
v_call: TRBV6-5
d_call: TRBD1
j_call: TRBJ1-1
cdr3_aa: CASTGQGLNTEAFF
cdr3_nt: TGTGCCAGCACTGGACAGGGACTGAACACTGAAGCTTTCTTT

clone_size: NA
cdr3_length: 15
v_call: TRBV5-5
d_call: NA
j_call: TRBJ1-1
cdr3_aa: CASSLGTVMNTEAFF
cdr3_nt: TGTGCCAGCAGCTTGGGGACAGTCATGAACACTGAAGCTTTCTTT

clone_size: NA
cdr3_length: 16
v_call: TRBV19
d_call: NA
j_call: TRBJ2-3
cdr3_aa: CASRGQPTLRTDTQYF
cdr3_nt: TGTGCCAGTCGTGGGCAGCCAACCCTTCGCACAGATACGCAGTATTTT

clone_size: NA
cdr3_length: 17
v_call: TRBV10-3
d_call: TRBD1
j_call: TRBJ1-6
cdr3_aa: CAISESTAGGMGSPLHF
cdr3_nt: TGTGCCATCAGTGAGTCGACGGCAGGGGGCATGGGTTCACCCCTCCACTTT

clone_size: few
cdr3_length: 14
v_call: TRBV20-1
d_call: TRBD1
j_call: TRBJ1-1
cdr3_aa: CSASQGAGGTEAFF
cdr3_nt: TGCAGTGCTAGTCAGGGGGCAGGGGGCACTGAAGCTTTCTTT

clone_size: NA
cdr3_length: 13
v_call: TRBV27
d_call: NA
j_call: TRBJ1-1
cdr3_aa: CASSYGLRSEAFF
cdr3_nt: TGTGCCAGCAGTTACGGTTTACGGTCGGAAGCTTTCTTT

clone_size: NA
cdr3_length: 14
v_call: TRBV11-2
d_call: NA
j_call: TRBJ1-6
cdr3_aa: CASNAGKPNSPLHF
cdr3_nt: TGTGCCAGCAACGCAGGGAAGCCGAATTCACCCCTCCACTTT

clone_size: NA
cdr3_length: 15
v_call: TRBV2
d_call: TRBD1
j_call: TRBJ1-1
cdr3_aa: CASGGQGIRGTEAFF
cdr3_nt: TGTGCCAGCGGAGGACAGGGGATTCGCGGCACTGAAGCTTTCTTT

clone_size: NA
cdr3_length: 18
v_call: TRBV4-2
d_call: NA
j_call: TRBJ1-3
cdr3_aa: CASSQFLGYSRSGNTIYF
cdr3_nt: TGTGCCAGCAGCCAATTCCTCGGGTACTCTCGTTCTGGAAACACCATATATTTT

clone_size: NA
cdr3_length: 15
v_call: TRBV5-1
d_call: NA
j_call: TRBJ1-3
cdr3_aa: CASSSNQGTGNTIYF
cdr3_nt: TGCGCCAGCAGCTCCAACCAGGGGACTGGAAACACCATATATTTT

clone_size: NA
cdr3_length: 14
v_call: TRBV24-1
d_call: NA
j_call: TRBJ1-2
cdr3_aa: CATSDTTGNYGYTF
cdr3_nt: TGTGCCACCAGTGATACCACAGGAAACTATGGCTACACCTTC

clone_size: NA
cdr3_length: 16
v_call: TRBV7-9
d_call: TRBD1
j_call: TRBJ1-1
cdr3_aa: CASDPGQGSWNTEAFF
cdr3_nt: TGTGCCAGCGACCCCGGACAGGGGTCTTGGAACACTGAAGCTTTCTTT

clone_size: NA
cdr3_length: 14
v_call: TRBV30
d_call: TRBD1
j_call: TRBJ1-4
cdr3_aa: CAWSVGTGPEKLFF
cdr3_nt: TGTGCCTGGAGTGTAGGGACAGGGCCTGAAAAACTGTTTTTT